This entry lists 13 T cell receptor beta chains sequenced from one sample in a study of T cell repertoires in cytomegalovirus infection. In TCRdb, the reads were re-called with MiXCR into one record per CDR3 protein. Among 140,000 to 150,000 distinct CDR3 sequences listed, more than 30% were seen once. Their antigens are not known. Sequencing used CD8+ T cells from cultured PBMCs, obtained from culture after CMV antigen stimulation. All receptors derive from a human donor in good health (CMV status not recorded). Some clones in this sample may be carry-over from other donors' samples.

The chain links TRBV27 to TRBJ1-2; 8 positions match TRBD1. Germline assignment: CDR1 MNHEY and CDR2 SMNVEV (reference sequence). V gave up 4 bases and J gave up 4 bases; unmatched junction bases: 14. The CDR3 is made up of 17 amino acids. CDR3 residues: CASSSIWGQERIYGYTF. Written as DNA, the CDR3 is TGTGCCAGCAGTTCAATTTGGGGACAGGAGCGAATCTATGGCTACACCTTC.

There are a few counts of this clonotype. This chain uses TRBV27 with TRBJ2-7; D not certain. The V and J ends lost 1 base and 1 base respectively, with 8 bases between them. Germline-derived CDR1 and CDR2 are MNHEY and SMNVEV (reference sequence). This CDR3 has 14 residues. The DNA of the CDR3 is TGTGCCAGCAGTTTATATCAGAATTCCTACGAGCAGTACTTC. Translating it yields CASSLYQNSYEQYF.

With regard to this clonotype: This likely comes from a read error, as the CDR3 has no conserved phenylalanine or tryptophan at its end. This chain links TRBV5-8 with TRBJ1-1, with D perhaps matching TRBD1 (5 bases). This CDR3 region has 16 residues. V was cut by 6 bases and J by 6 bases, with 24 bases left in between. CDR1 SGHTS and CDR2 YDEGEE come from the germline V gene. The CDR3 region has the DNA TGTGCCAGCACCTACAAGCTGGGGGGGAAGGTAGCTGAAGCTTTCCTT. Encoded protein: CASTYKLGGKVAEAFL.

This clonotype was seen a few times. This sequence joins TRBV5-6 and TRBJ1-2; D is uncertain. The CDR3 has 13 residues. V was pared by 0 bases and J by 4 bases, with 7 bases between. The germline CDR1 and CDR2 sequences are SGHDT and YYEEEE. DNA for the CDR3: TGTGCCAGCAGCTTGGGCAGTCTCTATGGCTACACCTTC. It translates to CASSLGSLYGYTF.

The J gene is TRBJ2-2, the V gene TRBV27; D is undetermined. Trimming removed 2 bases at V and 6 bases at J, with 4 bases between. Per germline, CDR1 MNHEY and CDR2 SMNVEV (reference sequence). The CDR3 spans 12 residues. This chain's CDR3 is CASSLPPGELFF. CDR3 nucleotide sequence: TGTGCCAGCAGTTTACCCCCCGGGGAGCTGTTTTTT.

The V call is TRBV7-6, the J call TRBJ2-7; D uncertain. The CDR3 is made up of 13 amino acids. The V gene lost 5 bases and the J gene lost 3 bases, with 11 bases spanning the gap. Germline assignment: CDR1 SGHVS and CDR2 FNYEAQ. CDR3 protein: CASSPRPVYEQYF. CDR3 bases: TGTGCCAGCAGCCCACGTCCAGTCTACGAGCAGTACTTC.

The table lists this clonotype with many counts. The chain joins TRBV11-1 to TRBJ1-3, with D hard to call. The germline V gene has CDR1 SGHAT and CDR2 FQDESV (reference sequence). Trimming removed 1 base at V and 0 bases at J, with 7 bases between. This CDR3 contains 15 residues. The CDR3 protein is CASSLEGNSGNTIYF. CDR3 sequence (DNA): TGTGCCAGCAGCTTAGAAGGGAACTCTGGAAACACCATATATTTT.

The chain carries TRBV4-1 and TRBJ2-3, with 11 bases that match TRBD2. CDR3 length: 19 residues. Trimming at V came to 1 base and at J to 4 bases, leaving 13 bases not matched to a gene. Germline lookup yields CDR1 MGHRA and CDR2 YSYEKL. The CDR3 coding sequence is TGCGCCAGCAGCCAAGGTTGGGCTAGCGGGGGGAGCCTCGCAGATACGCAGTATTTT. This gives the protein CASSQGWASGGSLADTQYF.

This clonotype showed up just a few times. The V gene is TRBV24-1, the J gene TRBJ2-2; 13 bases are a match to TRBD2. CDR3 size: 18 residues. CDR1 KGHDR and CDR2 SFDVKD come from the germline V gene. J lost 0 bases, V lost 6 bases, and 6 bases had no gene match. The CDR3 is CATSPGLAGNANTGELFF. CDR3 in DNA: TGTGCCACCAGTCCGGGACTAGCGGGAAACGCGAACACCGGGGAGCTGTTTTTT.

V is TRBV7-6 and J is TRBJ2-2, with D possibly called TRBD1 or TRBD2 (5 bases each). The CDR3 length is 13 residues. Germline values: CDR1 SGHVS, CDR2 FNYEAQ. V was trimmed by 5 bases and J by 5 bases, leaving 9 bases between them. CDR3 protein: CASSGTETGELFF. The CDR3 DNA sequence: TGTGCCAGCAGCGGGACCGAAACCGGGGAGCTGTTTTTT.

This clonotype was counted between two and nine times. Written as DNA, the CDR3 is TGTGCCAGTAGTGAGGGGGCCAATCAGCCCCAGCATTTT. Translating gives CASSEGANQPQHF. This rearrangement joins TRBV19 to TRBJ1-5; 7 bases line up with TRBD1. The germline CDR1 and CDR2 sequences are LNHDA and SQIVND (reference sequence). This CDR3 is built from 13 residues. J lost 3 bases, V lost 5 bases, and 1 base had no gene match.

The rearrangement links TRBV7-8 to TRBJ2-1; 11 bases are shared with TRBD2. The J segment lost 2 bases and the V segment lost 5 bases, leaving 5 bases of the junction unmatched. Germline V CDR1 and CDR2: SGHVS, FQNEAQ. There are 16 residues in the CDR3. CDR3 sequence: CASSQIAGGPYNEQFF. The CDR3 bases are TGTGCCAGCAGCCAAATAGCGGGGGGGCCCTACAATGAGCAGTTCTTC.

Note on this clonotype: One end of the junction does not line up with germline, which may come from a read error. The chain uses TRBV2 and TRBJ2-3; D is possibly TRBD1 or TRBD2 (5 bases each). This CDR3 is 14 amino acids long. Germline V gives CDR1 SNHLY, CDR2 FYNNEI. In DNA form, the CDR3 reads TGTGTCAGCAGTGAAATGGGACCGACAGATACGCAGTATTTT. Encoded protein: CVSSEMGPTDTQYF.